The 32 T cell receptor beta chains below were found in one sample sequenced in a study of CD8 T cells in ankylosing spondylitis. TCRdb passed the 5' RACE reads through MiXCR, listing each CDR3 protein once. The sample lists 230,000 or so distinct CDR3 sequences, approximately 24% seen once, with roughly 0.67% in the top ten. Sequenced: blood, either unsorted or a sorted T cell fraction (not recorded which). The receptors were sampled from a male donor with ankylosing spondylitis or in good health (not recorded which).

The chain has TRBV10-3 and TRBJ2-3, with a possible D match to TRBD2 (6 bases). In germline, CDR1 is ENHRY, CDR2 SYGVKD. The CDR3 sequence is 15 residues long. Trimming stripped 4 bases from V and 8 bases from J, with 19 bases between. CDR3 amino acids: CAISVGGGGSGTQYF. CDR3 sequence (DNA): TGTGCCATCAGTGTTGGTGGTGGAGGGTCTGGTACGCAGTATTTT.

DNA for the CDR3: TGCAGTGCTAGAGGCCCAGGGGGGATGGCCAAAAACATTCAGTACTTC. It yields the protein CSARGPGGMAKNIQYF. V is TRBV20-1 and J is TRBJ2-4, with D perhaps matching TRBD1 (7 bases). V lost 1 base to trimming and J lost 1 base, with 14 bases between them. This CDR3 contains 16 residues. CDR1 and CDR2 from the germline V gene are DFQATT and SNEGSKA (reference sequence).

DNA of the CDR3: TGTGCCAGCACCACTGGGGGGAACACAGATACGCAGTATTTT. Translated, it gives CASTTGGNTDTQYF. The chain recombines TRBV5-4 with TRBJ2-3; perhaps TRBD2 as D (6 bases). Trimming left V 6 bases short and J 2 bases short, with 13 bases between. This CDR3 is built from 14 residues. Germline loops: CDR1 SGHNT, CDR2 YYREEE (reference sequence).

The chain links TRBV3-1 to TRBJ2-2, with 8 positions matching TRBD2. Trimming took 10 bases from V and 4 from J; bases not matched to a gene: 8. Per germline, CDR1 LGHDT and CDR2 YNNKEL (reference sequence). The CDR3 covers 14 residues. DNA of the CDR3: TGTGCCACCCGGGGGGGGCTTGGCACCGGGGAGCTGTTTTTT. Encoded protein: CATRGGLGTGELFF.

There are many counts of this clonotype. CDR3 sequence: CASSGRGPTDTQYF. CDR3 nucleotide sequence: TGTGCCAGCAGCGGAAGGGGACCCACAGATACGCAGTATTTT. This rearrangement joins TRBV9 to TRBJ2-3; D possibly matches TRBD1 or TRBD2 (5 bases each). The V end was cut by 3 bases, the J end by 2 bases, with 10 bases between. The length of the CDR3 is 14 residues. Germline values: CDR1 SGDLS, CDR2 YYNGEE.

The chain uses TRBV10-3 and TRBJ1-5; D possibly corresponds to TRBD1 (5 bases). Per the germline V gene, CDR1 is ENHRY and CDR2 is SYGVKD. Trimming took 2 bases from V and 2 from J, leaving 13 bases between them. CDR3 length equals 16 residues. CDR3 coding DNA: TGTGCCATCAGTGAGGGTATGGGGACGGGCAATCAGCCCCAGCATTTT. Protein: CAISEGMGTGNQPQHF.

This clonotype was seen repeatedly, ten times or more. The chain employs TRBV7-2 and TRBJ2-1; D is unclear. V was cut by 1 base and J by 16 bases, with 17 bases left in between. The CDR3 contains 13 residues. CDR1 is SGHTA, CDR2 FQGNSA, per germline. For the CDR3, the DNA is TGTGCCAGCAGCTTAGGTCTCACCCGCCGGCAATTCTTC. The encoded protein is CASSLGLTRRQFF.

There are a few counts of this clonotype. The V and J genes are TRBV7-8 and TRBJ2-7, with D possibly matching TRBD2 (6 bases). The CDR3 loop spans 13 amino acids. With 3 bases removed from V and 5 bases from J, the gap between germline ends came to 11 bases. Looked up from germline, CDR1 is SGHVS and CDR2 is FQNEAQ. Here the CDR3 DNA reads TGTGCCAGCAGCTTGGGACTCCCCCACGAGCAGTACTTC. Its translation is CASSLGLPHEQYF.

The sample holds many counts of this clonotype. The CDR3 spells CASSEAGGLGSDTQYF. The CDR3, as DNA: TGTGCCAGCAGTGAAGCGGGGGGGCTTGGGTCAGATACGCAGTATTTT. The gene calls are TRBV6-1 and TRBJ2-3; weak D call: TRBD2 (7 bases). V was pared by 0 bases and J by 4 bases, with 14 bases between. This CDR3 has 16 residues. Germline assignment: CDR1 MNHNS and CDR2 SASEGT.

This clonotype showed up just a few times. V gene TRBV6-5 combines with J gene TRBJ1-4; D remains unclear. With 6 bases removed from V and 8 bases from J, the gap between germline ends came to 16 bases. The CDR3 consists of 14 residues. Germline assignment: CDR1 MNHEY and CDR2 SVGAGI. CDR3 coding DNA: TGTGCCAGCAGCTACACGGGTAATCTGGAAAAACTGTTTTTT. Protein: CASSYTGNLEKLFF.

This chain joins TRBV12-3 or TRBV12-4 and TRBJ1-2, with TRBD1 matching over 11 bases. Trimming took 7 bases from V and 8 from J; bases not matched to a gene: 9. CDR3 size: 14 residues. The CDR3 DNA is TGTGCCAGCACCCAAGGGACAGGGGGAAGGGGCTACACCTTC. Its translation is CASTQGTGGRGYTF.

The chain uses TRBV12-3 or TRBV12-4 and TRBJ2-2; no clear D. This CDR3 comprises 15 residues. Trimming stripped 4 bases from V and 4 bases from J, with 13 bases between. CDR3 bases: TGTGCCAGCAGTTCCCCGTCTAAGGGCACCGGGGAGCTGTTTTTT. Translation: CASSSPSKGTGELFF.

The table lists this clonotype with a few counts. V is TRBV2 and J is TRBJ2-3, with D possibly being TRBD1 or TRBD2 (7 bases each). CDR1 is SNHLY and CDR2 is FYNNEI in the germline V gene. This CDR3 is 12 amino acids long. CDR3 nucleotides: TGTGGCGGCACGAGAGGGGAGGGGGCGCCGTATTTT. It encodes CGGTRGEGAPYF.

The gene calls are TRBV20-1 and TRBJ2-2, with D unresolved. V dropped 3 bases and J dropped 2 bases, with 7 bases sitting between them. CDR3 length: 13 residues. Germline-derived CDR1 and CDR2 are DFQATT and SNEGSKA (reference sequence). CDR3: CSASGLNTGELFF. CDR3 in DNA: TGCAGTGCTAGCGGCCTTAACACCGGGGAGCTGTTTTTT.

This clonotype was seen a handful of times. The CDR3 sequence: CASSIADRDTPRYF. CDR3 DNA sequence: TGTGCCAGCAGCATAGCGGACAGGGACACCCCTCGGTATTTT. The chain combines TRBV12-3 or TRBV12-4 with TRBJ2-3; TRBD1 matches 8 bases. The CDR3 is 14 residues long. V trimming: 6 bases; J trimming: 14 bases; junction bases outside the gene matches: 16.

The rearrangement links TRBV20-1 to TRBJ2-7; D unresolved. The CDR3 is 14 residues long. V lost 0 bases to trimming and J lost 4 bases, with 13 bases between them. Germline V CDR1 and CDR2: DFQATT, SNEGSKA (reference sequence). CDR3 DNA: TGCAGTGCTAGAGATGGACGGTTTTTTTACGAGCAGTACTTC. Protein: CSARDGRFFYEQYF.

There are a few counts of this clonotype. The CDR3 bases are TGTGCCAGCAGCTCAACCCCTATGAGCACCGGGGAGCTGTTTTTT. Translating gives CASSSTPMSTGELFF. The V gene is TRBV5-5, the J gene TRBJ2-2; D uncertain. The CDR3 has 15 amino acids. V gave up 3 bases and J gave up 4 bases, with 13 bases separating them. The germline CDR1 and CDR2 sequences are SGHKS and YYEKEE (reference sequence).

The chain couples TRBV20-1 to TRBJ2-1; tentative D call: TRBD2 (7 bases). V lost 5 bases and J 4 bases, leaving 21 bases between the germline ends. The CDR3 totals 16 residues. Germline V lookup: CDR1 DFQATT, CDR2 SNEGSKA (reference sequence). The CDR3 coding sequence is TGCAGTGCTCCCCTGGGGGCTAGCGGACTATACAATGAGCAGTTCTTC. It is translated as CSAPLGASGLYNEQFF.

This CDR3 reads CASSSQASGPTDTQYF. Written as DNA, the CDR3 is TGCGCCAGCAGCTCCCAGGCTAGCGGACCGACAGATACGCAGTATTTT. The chain carries TRBV5-1 and TRBJ2-3; TRBD2 matches 7 bases. The CDR3 length is 16 residues. The trim removed 3 bases at V and 3 bases at J, leaving 10 bases unmatched. Germline values: CDR1 SGHRS, CDR2 YFSETQ.

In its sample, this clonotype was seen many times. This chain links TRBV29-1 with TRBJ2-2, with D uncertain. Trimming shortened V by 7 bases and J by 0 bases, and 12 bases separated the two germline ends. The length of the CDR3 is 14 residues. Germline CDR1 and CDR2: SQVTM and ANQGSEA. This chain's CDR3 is CSARSLSNTGELFF. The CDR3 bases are TGCAGCGCTAGGAGCCTATCGAACACCGGGGAGCTGTTTTTT.

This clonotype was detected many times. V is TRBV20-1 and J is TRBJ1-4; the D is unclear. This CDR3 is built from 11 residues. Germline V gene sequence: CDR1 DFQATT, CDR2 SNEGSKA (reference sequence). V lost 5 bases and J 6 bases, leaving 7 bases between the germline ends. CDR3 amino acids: CSAPGDEKLFF. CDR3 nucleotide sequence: TGCAGTGCTCCCGGGGATGAAAAACTGTTTTTT.

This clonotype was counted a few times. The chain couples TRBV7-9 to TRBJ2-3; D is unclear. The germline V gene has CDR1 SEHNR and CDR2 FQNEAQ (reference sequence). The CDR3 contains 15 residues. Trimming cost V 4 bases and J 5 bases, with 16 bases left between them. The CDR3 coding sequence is TGTGCCAGCAGCTCGATGGGAAATAGAGGAGATACGCAGTATTTT. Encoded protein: CASSSMGNRGDTQYF.

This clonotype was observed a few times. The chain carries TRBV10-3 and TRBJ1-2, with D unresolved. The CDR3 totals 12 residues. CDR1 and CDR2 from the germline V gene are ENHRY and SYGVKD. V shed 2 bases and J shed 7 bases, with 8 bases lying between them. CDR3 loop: CAISEISGGYTF. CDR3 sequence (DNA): TGTGCCATCAGTGAGATCAGTGGTGGCTACACCTTC.

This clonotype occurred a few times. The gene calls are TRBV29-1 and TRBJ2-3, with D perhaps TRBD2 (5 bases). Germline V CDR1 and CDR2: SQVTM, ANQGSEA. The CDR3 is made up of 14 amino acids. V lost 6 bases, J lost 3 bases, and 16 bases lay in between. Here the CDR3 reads CSVPLGAETDTQYF. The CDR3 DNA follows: TGCAGCGTCCCCCTCGGAGCGGAGACAGATACGCAGTATTTT.

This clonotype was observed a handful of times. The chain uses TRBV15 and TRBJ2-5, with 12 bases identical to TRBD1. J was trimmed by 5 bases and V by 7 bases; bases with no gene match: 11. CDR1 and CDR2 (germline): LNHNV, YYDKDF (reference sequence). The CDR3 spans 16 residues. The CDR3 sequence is CATTVSRDRGRETQYF. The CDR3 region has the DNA TGTGCCACCACCGTATCCCGGGACAGGGGGCGTGAGACCCAGTACTTC.

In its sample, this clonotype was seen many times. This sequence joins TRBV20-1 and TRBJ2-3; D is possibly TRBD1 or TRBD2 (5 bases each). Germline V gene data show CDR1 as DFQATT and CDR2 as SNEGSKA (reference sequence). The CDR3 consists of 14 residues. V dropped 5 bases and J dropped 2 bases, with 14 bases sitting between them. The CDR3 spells CSAHTGTPTDTQYF. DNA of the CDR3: TGCAGTGCTCACACCGGGACCCCCACAGATACGCAGTATTTT.

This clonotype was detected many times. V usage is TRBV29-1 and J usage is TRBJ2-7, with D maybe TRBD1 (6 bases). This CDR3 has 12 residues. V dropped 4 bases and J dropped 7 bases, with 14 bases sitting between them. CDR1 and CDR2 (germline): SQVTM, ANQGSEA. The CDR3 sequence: CSVARGKGEQYF. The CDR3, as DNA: TGCAGCGTTGCTAGGGGGAAGGGGGAGCAGTACTTC.

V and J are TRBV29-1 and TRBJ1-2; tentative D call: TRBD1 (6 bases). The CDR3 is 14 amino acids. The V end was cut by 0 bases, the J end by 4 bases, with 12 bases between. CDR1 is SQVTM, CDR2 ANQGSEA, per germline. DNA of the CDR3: TGCAGCGTTGAAGATGGGGGGCTCGGCTATGGCTACACCTTC. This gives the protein CSVEDGGLGYGYTF.

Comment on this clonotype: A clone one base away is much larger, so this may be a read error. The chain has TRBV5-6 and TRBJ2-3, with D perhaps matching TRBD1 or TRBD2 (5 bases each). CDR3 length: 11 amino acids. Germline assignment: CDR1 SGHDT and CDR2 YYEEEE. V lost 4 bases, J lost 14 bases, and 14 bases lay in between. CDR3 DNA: TGTGCCAGCAGCCACCGGGACGGGGTGTATTTT. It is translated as CASSHRDGVYF.

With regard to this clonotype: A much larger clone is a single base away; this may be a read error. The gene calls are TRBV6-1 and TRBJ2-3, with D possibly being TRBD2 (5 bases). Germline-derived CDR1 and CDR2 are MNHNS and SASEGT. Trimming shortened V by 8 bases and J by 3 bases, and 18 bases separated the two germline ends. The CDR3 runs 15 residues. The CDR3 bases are TGTGCCAGCGGTCCCACCCTGACTACGACAGATACGCAGTATTTT. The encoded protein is CASGPTLTTTDTQYF.

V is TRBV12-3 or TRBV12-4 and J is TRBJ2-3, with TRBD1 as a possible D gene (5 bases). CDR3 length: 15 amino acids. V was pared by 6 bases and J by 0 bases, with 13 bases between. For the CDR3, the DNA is TGTGCCAGCAGGCCCGCAGGGCTTAGCACAGATACGCAGTATTTT. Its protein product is CASRPAGLSTDTQYF.

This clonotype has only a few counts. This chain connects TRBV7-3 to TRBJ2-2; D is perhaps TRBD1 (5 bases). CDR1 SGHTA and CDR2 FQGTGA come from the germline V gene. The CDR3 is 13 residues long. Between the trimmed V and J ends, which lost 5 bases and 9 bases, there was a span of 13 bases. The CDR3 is CASSPQTDRELFF. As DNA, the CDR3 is TGTGCCAGCAGCCCCCAAACGGACAGGGAGCTGTTTTTT.